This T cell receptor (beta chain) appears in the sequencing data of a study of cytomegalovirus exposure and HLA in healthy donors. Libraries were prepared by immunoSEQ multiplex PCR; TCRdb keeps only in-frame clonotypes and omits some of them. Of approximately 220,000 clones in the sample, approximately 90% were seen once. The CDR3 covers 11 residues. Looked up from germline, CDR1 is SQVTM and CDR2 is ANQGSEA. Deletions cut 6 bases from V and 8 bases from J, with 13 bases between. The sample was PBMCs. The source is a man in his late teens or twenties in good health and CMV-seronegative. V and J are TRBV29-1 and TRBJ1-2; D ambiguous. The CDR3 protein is CSVLTRSGYTF. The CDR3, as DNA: TGCAGCGTCCTAACCAGGTCGGGCTACACCTTC.